This T cell receptor beta chain was retrieved from a study of T cell responses to AZD1222 COVID-19 vaccine. Study results and caveats: Donor demographics were predominantly white British with a female majority; clonal diversity may be underestimated.

Comment on this clone: Its specificity is not known.

Trimming shortened V by 4 bases and J by 0 bases, and 10 bases separated the two germline ends. Germline-derived CDR1 and CDR2 are SGHAT and FQNNGV. The CDR3 is made up of 15 amino acids. TCRdb keeps only in-frame clones here, not all; method: immunoSEQ multiplex PCR. The sample has under 150,000 clones. Sequencing was carried out using peripheral blood. This TCR was recovered from an adult in good health. The chain uses TRBV11-2 and TRBJ1-3; D call uncertain. The CDR3 region has the DNA TGTGCCAGCAGCTCCGATAATGGCTCTGGAAACACCATATATTTT. Residues: CASSSDNGSGNTIYF. The entire variable domain, with the rest obtained from reference TRBV11-2 and TRBJ1-3, is as follows: EAGVAQSPRYKIIEKRQSVAFWCNPISGHATLYWYQQILGQGPKLLIQFQNNGVVDDSQLPKDRFSAERLKGVDSTLKIQPAKLEDSAVYLCASSSDNGSGNTIYFGEGSWLTVV.